The clone carrying this TCR beta chain was observed at least ten times. The target antigen is unknown. The entry originates in a study of neurological immune-mediated disorders. Study-wide results and limits: One related-CDR3 cluster, identified by phylogenetic grouping, held the repertoires of 18 of 34 multiple sclerosis patients and was a possible signature.

Germline lookup yields CDR1 MNHEY and CDR2 SMNVEV (reference sequence). V lost 3 bases and J 8 bases, leaving 8 bases between the germline ends. The CDR3 length is 13 residues. Using its own MiXCR run on the 5' RACE reads, TCRdb lists one record per CDR3 protein. The table records tens of thousands of distinct CDR3 sequences, more than 5% of them present only once. The material sequenced was CD4+ T cells from blood. The sequence was collected from a woman aged 18-35 years with multiple sclerosis. This chain connects TRBV27 to TRBJ1-6; no clear D gene. CDR3 region: CASSFAGDSPLHF. The CDR3 nucleotides read TGTGCCAGCAGTTTTGCCGGGGATTCACCCCTCCACTTT.